One sample yielded the 25 T cell receptor beta chains listed below, sequenced in a study of HIV-infected patients and healthy controls. Whole blood was used without fractionation, so all unsorted peripheral T cells were included. Approximately 510 ng RNA was reverse transcribed with alpha and beta constant-region primers. Each of the alpha and beta chains got its own library through chain-specific third strand synthesis with indices. Using its own MiXCR run on the 5' RACE reads, TCRdb lists one record per CDR3 protein. The sample comprises 15,000 to 20,000 distinct CDR3 sequences, about 9.4% of which are singletons, and 6.5% to 8% rests with the top ten. What was sequenced was blood. The source of these receptors is an adult in good health.

This clonotype was counted at least ten times. The chain is built from TRBV3-1 and TRBJ2-3, with 14 positions matching TRBD2. CDR1 and CDR2 (germline): LGHDT, YNNKEL (reference sequence). There are 18 residues in the CDR3. V lost 3 bases to trimming and J lost 4 bases; unmatched junction nucleotides: 9. The CDR3 loop reads CASSHRQGGLAGADTQYF. The CDR3 coding sequence is TGTGCCAGCAGCCATCGACAGGGGGGACTAGCGGGAGCAGATACGCAGTATTTT.

The genes are TRBV29-1 and TRBJ2-3; 9 positions agree with TRBD2. There are 12 residues in the CDR3. Trimming at V came to 6 bases and at J to 5 bases, leaving 3 bases not matched to a gene. Germline V gene data show CDR1 as SQVTM and CDR2 as ANQGSEA. DNA for the CDR3: TGCAGCGTATTACTAGCGGGAGATACGCAGTATTTT. Protein: CSVLLAGDTQYF.

Ten or more counts support this clonotype. V usage is TRBV28 and J usage is TRBJ1-5; 7 bases line up with TRBD1. After removal of 6 bases from V and 0 bases from J, the junction contained 8 bases not matched to a gene. The CDR3 covers 16 residues. CDR1 is MDHEN, CDR2 SYDVKM, per germline. CDR3 coding DNA: TGTGCCAGCAGGACCGGGACAGCCTATAGCAATCAGCCCCAGCATTTT. It yields the protein CASRTGTAYSNQPQHF.

This clonotype has a count of ten or more. The chain uses TRBV20-1 and TRBJ1-4; TRBD1 matches 7 bases. This CDR3 is built from 14 residues. After removal of 1 base from V and 8 bases from J, the junction contained 7 bases not matched to a gene. Looked up from germline, CDR1 is DFQATT and CDR2 is SNEGSKA (reference sequence). The CDR3 coding sequence is TGCAGTGCTAGAGGAACAGGGGCGGGGGAAAAACTGTTTTTT. Translating it yields CSARGTGAGEKLFF.

This clonotype is medium-sized (0.01 to 0.1%) by share. V and J are TRBV19 and TRBJ2-7; unclear D gene. From germline, CDR1 is LNHDA and CDR2 SQIVND (reference sequence). The CDR3 runs 14 residues. V was pared by 3 bases and J by 7 bases, with 16 bases between. The CDR3 region is CASSIVAAAREQYF. The CDR3 DNA follows: TGTGCCAGTAGTATTGTGGCGGCAGCCAGGGAGCAGTACTTC.

This clonotype was counted many times. The V call is TRBV14, the J call TRBJ2-7; 11 bases fit TRBD2. The CDR3 has 16 residues. CDR1 SGHDN and CDR2 FVKESK come from the germline V gene. V was pared by 1 base and J by 5 bases, with 7 bases of the junction left unmatched. DNA for the CDR3: TGTGCCAGCAGCCAAGCGGCTAGCGGGAGGACCCACGAGCAGTACTTC. The encoded protein is CASSQAASGRTHEQYF.

This clonotype has a count of ten or more. The chain joins TRBV6-1 to TRBJ1-2; 7 bases line up with TRBD1. Germline V gene lookup returns CDR1 MNHNS and CDR2 SASEGT. V trimming: 2 bases; J trimming: 5 bases; junction bases outside the gene matches: 8. This CDR3 is built from 15 residues. The CDR3: CASSEYRQGNYGYTF. In DNA form, the CDR3 reads TGTGCCAGCAGTGAATATAGACAGGGAAATTATGGCTACACCTTC.

This sequence joins TRBV7-9 and TRBJ2-5; the D gene is possibly TRBD2 (6 bases). Deletions cut 3 bases from V and 2 bases from J, with 22 bases between. Germline V gives CDR1 SEHNR, CDR2 FQNEAQ (reference sequence). The CDR3 loop spans 18 amino acids. The CDR3 is CASSLYRDSARFQETQYF. CDR3 sequence (DNA): TGTGCCAGCAGCTTGTATAGGGACTCAGCGCGTTTTCAAGAGACCCAGTACTTC.

This clonotype was counted a single time. A read error may be the cause here, since a much bigger clone is one base away. The genes are TRBV7-6 and TRBJ2-2; D is unclear. V lost 2 bases to trimming and J lost 6 bases, with 22 bases between them. Per germline, CDR1 SGHVS and CDR2 FNYEAQ. This CDR3 is 18 amino acids long. The CDR3 sequence: CASSLPSVIGYGAGELFF. The CDR3 nucleotides are TGTGCCAGCAGCTTACCGAGCGTTATAGGTTACGGAGCCGGGGAGCTGTTTTTT.

This clonotype showed up many times. V usage is TRBV20-1 and J usage is TRBJ2-1, with TRBD2 matching 9 bases. Unmatched junction bases numbered 17, after V lost 6 bases and J lost 8 bases. Germline lookup yields CDR1 DFQATT and CDR2 SNEGSKA (reference sequence). CDR3 size: 16 residues. The CDR3 region has the DNA TGCAGTGCCGAACGGGCGGGAGGGCCGATGATCGATGAGCAGTTCTTC. Translation: CSAERAGGPMIDEQFF.

The gene calls are TRBV5-1 and TRBJ2-1, with TRBD2 as a possible D gene (6 bases). The germline V and J ends were trimmed by 4 bases and 8 bases, with 19 bases remaining between them. The CDR3 contains 15 residues. Per germline, CDR1 SGHRS and CDR2 YFSETQ. The CDR3 is CASSPAGSQSDEQFF. In DNA, the CDR3 is TGCGCCAGCAGCCCGGCCGGGAGCCAAAGCGATGAGCAGTTCTTC.

This clonotype has a count of ten or more. The chain links TRBV7-6 to TRBJ2-5; 7 nucleotides match TRBD2. V lost 5 bases, J lost 1 base, and 13 bases stayed unmatched. The CDR3 loop spans 17 amino acids. Per germline, CDR1 SGHVS and CDR2 FNYEAQ. The CDR3 bases are TGTGCCAGCAGCCTACGGTGGGGAGGGGCCTTCCAAGAGACCCAGTACTTC. Its protein is CASSLRWGGAFQETQYF. Full variable domain (outside the CDR3, taken from reference TRBV7-6 and TRBJ2-5): GAGVSQSPRYKVTKRGQDVALRCDPISGHVSLYWYRQALGQGPEFLTYFNYEAQQDKSGLPNDRFSAERPEGSISTLTIQRTEQRDSAMYRCASSLRWGGAFQETQYFGPGTRLLVL.

Sample share makes this clonotype medium-sized. The chain employs TRBV28 and TRBJ2-6; unclear D gene. Trimming cost V 6 bases and J 4 bases, with 7 bases left between them. Germline CDR1 is MDHEN and CDR2 is SYDVKM. The CDR3 runs to 13 residues. CDR3 coding DNA: TGTGCCAGCAGACCCCGAGGGGCCAACGTCCTGACTTTC. This codes for CASRPRGANVLTF.

This clonotype was detected many times. This chain links TRBV11-2 with TRBJ2-2; D perhaps matches TRBD1 (5 bases). Germline V gene data show CDR1 as SGHAT and CDR2 as FQNNGV. V was trimmed by 2 bases and J by 3 bases, leaving 16 bases between them. The length of the CDR3 is 17 residues. CDR3 bases: TGTGCCAGCAGCTTAAGGTCTCCGAGACAGCACACCGGGGAGCTGTTTTTT. Translation gives CASSLRSPRQHTGELFF.

Judged by abundance, this clonotype is medium-sized. The V gene is TRBV29-1, the J gene TRBJ2-1, with D unresolved. Deletions cut 8 bases from V and 11 bases from J, with 19 bases between. Germline V lookup: CDR1 SQVTM, CDR2 ANQGSEA. CDR3 length: 12 amino acids. Here the CDR3 DNA reads TGCAGCATCCAATGGGATGTAGGGAAGCAGTTCTTC. Protein product: CSIQWDVGKQFF.

This clonotype is medium-sized (0.01 to 0.1%) within its sample. This chain connects TRBV7-9 to TRBJ1-2, with no clear D. The germline V and J ends were trimmed by 1 base and 4 bases, with 7 bases remaining between them. The CDR3 contains 13 residues. The V gene's germline CDR1 is SEHNR and CDR2 FQNEAQ (reference sequence). CDR3 amino acids: CASSLDQLYGYTF. CDR3 sequence (DNA): TGTGCCAGCAGCTTAGACCAACTCTATGGCTACACCTTC.

By proportion, this clonotype is medium-sized (0.01 to 0.1%). The V gene is TRBV6-1, the J gene TRBJ2-3; 8 bases are a match to TRBD1. Germline CDR1 MNHNS, CDR2 SASEGT. CDR3 length: 15 residues. V lost 0 bases, J lost 1 base, and 0 bases stayed unmatched. The CDR3 DNA reads TGTGCCAGCAGTGAAGCGGGACAGGGCACAGATACGCAGTATTTT. Translation: CASSEAGQGTDTQYF.

The table lists this clonotype with many counts. The chain's CDR3 is CASSQGTARGRNQPQHF. CDR3 sequence (DNA): TGCGCCAGCAGCCAAGGGACAGCAAGGGGTAGAAATCAGCCCCAGCATTTT. V and J are TRBV4-1 and TRBJ1-5, with TRBD1 as a possible D gene (6 bases). Trimming left V 1 base short and J 4 bases short, with 17 bases between. Germline values: CDR1 MGHRA, CDR2 YSYEKL. This CDR3 has 17 residues.

In its sample, this clonotype was seen a few times. The V gene is TRBV20-1, the J gene TRBJ2-1, with 11 bases fitting TRBD2. The CDR3 covers 14 residues. Germline lookup yields CDR1 DFQATT and CDR2 SNEGSKA (reference sequence). Trimming cost V 6 bases and J 7 bases; bases outside gene matches: 8. The CDR3 is CSATAGLAVNEQFF. DNA of the CDR3: TGCAGTGCCACCGCGGGACTAGCGGTTAATGAGCAGTTCTTC.

In its sample, this clonotype ranks as medium-sized (0.01 to 0.1%). The chain employs TRBV20-1 and TRBJ2-3; D call uncertain. The length of the CDR3 is 14 residues. Germline V gives CDR1 DFQATT, CDR2 SNEGSKA (reference sequence). Trimming pared 1 base from V and 4 bases from J, leaving 12 bases between. The chain's CDR3 is CSARGRSPPDTQYF. The CDR3, as DNA: TGCAGTGCTAGAGGAAGGTCGCCCCCAGATACGCAGTATTTT.

This clonotype was picked up many times. CDR3 loop: CASSPLRGSTDTQYF. CDR3 nucleotides: TGTGCCAGCAGCCCCCTACGCGGGAGTACAGATACGCAGTATTTT. This sequence joins TRBV13 and TRBJ2-3; TRBD2 matches at 7 bases. Germline lookup yields CDR1 PRHDT and CDR2 FYEKMQ (reference sequence). V lost 5 bases to trimming and J lost 3 bases; unmatched junction nucleotides: 8. CDR3 size: 15 residues. The variable domain in full, completed from reference TRBV13 and TRBJ2-3, reads AAGVIQSPRHLIKEKRETATLKCYPIPRHDTVYWYQQGPGQDPQFLISFYEKMQSDKGSIPDRFSAQQFSDYHSELNMSSLELGDSALYFCASSPLRGSTDTQYFGPGTRLTVL.

In its sample, this clonotype was seen many times. This sequence joins TRBV27 and TRBJ2-7, with 9 bases fitting TRBD1. Germline V gene sequence: CDR1 MNHEY, CDR2 SMNVEV (reference sequence). Losses at the gene ends were 8 bases for V and 3 bases for J; bases not matched to a gene: 11. This CDR3 region has 15 residues. CDR3 bases: TGTGCCAGCTCTCTACCGGGACAGGGTCGCTACGAGCAGTACTTC. The encoded protein is CASSLPGQGRYEQYF.

This clonotype showed up many times. The J gene is TRBJ1-6, the V gene TRBV27; D is unresolved. CDR3 length: 15 amino acids. The ends were cut back, 4 bases at V and 0 bases at J, with 7 bases in the middle. Germline CDR1 is MNHEY and CDR2 is SMNVEV (reference sequence). Here the CDR3 DNA reads TGTGCCAGCAGTTCCTGGAGCTCCTATAATTCACCCCTCCACTTT. The encoded protein is CASSSWSSYNSPLHF.

This clonotype is medium-sized in the sample. V and J are TRBV6-1 and TRBJ2-7; D gene uncertain. The CDR3 has 14 amino acids. V was shortened by 5 bases and J by 2 bases, with 13 bases between the two germline ends. Germline V gene sequence: CDR1 MNHNS, CDR2 SASEGT. CDR3 DNA: TGTGCCAGCAGTCAAAGTTACGGACCCTACGAGCAGTACTTC. Translating it yields CASSQSYGPYEQYF.

This clonotype came up many times. CDR3 DNA: TGCAGTGCTAGTCGGCAGGGAGGGGAAAAACTGTTTTTT. Translated: CSASRQGGEKLFF. V usage is TRBV20-1 and J usage is TRBJ1-4; TRBD1 might be the D (5 bases). Trimming removed 3 bases from V and 8 bases from J, with 13 bases in between. This CDR3 region has 13 residues. Germline loops: CDR1 DFQATT, CDR2 SNEGSKA (reference sequence).